These T cell receptor beta chains were read from a single sample in a study of technical replicates of blood from several donors. Some clones are missing from TCRdb's copy, which holds only in-frame ones; the method was immunoSEQ multiplex PCR. The repertoire holds tens of thousands of clones, with 90% as singletons. Sequenced sample: PBMCs. The receptors were gathered from a human donor in good health. Some clones in this sample may be carry-over from other donors' samples. Both conserved end residues are part of each CDR3. Fields, in order: clone size, D gene, J gene, V gene, CDR3 protein, CDR3 DNA. D genes are given only for firm matches. Not every row has a clone size; where given, it reads once, few, many or a size class.

>NA|NA|TRBJ1-3|TRBV9
CASSVDRGLGNTIYF
TGTGCCAGCAGCGTAGACAGAGGGCTAGGAAACACCATATATTTT
>NA|NA|TRBJ1-3|TRBV29-1
CSVHSSGNTIYF
TGCAGCGTTCATAGCTCTGGAAACACCATATATTTT
>once|NA|TRBJ1-1|TRBV6-5
CASSYGPMNTEAFF
TGTGCCAGCAGTTACGGCCCCATGAACACTGAAGCTTTCTTT
>NA|NA|TRBJ2-2|TRBV7-2
CASTIDAAPITGELFF
TGTGCCAGCACCATTGATGCGGCCCCGATCACCGGGGAGCTGTTTTTT
>NA|TRBD1|TRBJ1-5|TRBV5-1
CASSFETGANQPQHF
TGCGCCAGCAGCTTTGAGACAGGGGCCAACCAGCCCCAGCATTTT
>NA|NA|TRBJ2-7|TRBV6-1
CASSASGIEQYF
TGTGCCAGCAGTGCCTCCGGGATCGAGCAGTACTTC
>NA|NA|TRBJ2-7|TRBV30
CAGTGRYEQYF
TGTGCCGGAACTGGGCGCTACGAGCAGTACTTC
>NA|TRBD1|TRBJ1-1|TRBV5-1
CASSFGDRVSMNTEAFF
TGCGCCAGCAGCTTTGGGGACAGGGTCTCCATGAACACTGAAGCTTTCTTT
>NA|TRBD1|TRBJ2-1|TRBV18
CASSPGQNTFNEQFF
TGTGCCAGCTCACCGGGACAGAACACCTTTAATGAGCAGTTCTTC
>NA|TRBD1|TRBJ1-1|TRBV27
CASRYQGAGTEAFF
TGTGCCAGCAGGTATCAGGGGGCTGGCACTGAAGCTTTCTTT
>NA|NA|TRBJ2-2|TRBV7-6
CASSLDSTTGELFF
TGTGCCAGCAGCTTAGACAGTACCACCGGGGAGCTGTTTTTT
>NA|TRBD1|TRBJ1-4|TRBV4-2
CASSPYLGQGNEKLFF
TGTGCCAGCAGCCCATACCTGGGACAGGGGAATGAAAAACTGTTTTTT
>NA|TRBD1|TRBJ2-7|TRBV5-1
CASSLGDSSYEQYF
TGCGCCAGCAGCTTGGGGGACAGTTCCTACGAGCAGTACTTC